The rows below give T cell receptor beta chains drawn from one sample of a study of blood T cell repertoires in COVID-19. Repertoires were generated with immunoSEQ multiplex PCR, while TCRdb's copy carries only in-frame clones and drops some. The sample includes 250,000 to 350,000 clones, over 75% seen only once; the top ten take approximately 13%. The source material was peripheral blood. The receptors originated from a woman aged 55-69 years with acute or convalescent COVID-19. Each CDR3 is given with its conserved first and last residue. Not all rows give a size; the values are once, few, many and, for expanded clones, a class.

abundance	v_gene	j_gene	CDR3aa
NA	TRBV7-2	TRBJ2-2	CASSLVGGSTGELFF
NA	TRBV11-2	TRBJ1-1	CASSLPARDEAFF
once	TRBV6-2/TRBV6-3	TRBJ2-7	CASSYQGQPVYEQYF
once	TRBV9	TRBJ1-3	CASSVGSGAGNTIYF
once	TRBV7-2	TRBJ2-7	CASSLSGALSYEQYF
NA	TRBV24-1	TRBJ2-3	CATSKGGQTDTQYF
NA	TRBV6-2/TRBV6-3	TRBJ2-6	CASSVSAGQGRLSGANVLTF
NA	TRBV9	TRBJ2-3	CASSVASGTSGGKDTQYF
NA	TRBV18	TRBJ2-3	CASSPGSGSTDTQYF
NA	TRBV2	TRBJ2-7	CASSDPLAHYEQYF
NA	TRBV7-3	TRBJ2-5	CASSLRPGTVQETQYF
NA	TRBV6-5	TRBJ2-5	CASSYSGRGRGETQYF
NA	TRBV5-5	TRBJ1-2	CASSFRDRGTFMDYGYTF
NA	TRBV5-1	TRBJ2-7	CASSLVAGSTYEQYF
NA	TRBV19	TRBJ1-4	CASSRYGQGSTNEKLFF
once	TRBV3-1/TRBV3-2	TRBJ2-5	CASSHPQALETQYF
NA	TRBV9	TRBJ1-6	CASSVVGGINSPLHF
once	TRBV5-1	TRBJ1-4	CASSLIRDRGEKLFF
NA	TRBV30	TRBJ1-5	CAWSTGGDYNQPQHF
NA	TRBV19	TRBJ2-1	CASSMRDEQFF
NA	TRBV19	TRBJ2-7	CASALAGGEQYF
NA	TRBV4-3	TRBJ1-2	CASSQESSGFGGYTF
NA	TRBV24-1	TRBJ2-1	CATSGHGAGGTDEQFF
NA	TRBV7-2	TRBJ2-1	CASSLGGQGYNEQFF
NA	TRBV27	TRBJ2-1	CASSFNGRGGNEQFF
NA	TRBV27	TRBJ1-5	CASRLLAGVGAGQPQHF
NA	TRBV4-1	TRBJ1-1	CASSQRDRGLNTEAFF
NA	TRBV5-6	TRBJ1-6	CASSPLPTGLNSYNSPLHF
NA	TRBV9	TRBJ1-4	CASSVQGGSNEKLFF
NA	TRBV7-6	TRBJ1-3	CASSPWPLRDRGHGNTIYF
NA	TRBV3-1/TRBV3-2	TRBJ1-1	CASSQVAGTGVNTEAFF
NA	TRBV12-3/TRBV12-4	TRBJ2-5	CASSRQPPETQYF
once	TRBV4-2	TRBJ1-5	CASSPLGQGNQPQHF
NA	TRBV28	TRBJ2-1	CASSSLISGTSGKGQFF
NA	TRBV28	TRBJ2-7	CASSRVLDRVSGEQYF
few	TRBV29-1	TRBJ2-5	CSVGGLAGELVTQYF
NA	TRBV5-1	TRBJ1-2	CASSPYTGNYGYTF
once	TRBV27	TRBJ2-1	CASSPTAQGLNEQFF
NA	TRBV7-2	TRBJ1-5	CASSLRSNQPQHF
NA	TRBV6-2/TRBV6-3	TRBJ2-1	CASSHEAGNPLHEQFF
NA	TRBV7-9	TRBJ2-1	CAKAGTSGSSYNEQFF
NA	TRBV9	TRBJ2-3	CASSLQLAGGTDTQYF
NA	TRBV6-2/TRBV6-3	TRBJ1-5	CASSLTEGSNQPQHF
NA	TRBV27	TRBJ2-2	CASSLGTSGNVGELFF
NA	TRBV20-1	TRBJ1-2	CSASFPQGWYGYTF
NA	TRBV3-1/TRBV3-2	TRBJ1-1	CASSGQGATEAFF
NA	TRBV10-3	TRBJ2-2	CAISESWLRAGELFF
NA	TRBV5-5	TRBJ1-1	CASELGVFGNTEAFF
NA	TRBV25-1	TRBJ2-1	CASSELRQASYNEQFF